This T cell receptor beta chain was sequenced for a study of T-cell memory formation after mild COVID-19. Study details: TCR clusters mostly belonged to single donors.

TCRdb itself ran the 5' RACE reads through MiXCR, one entry per CDR3 protein. The sample shows about 310,000 distinct CDR3 sequences, approximately 19% of them seen only once. The CDR3 covers 14 residues. Germline V gene sequence: CDR1 SEHNR, CDR2 FQNEAQ (reference sequence). This clonotype has a handful of counts. Input material: PBMCs or a T cell subset sorted from them (not recorded which). V usage is TRBV7-9 and J usage is TRBJ2-1; a weak D match, TRBD1 (6 bases). This clonotype was sampled from a man between 18 and 35 years old who had mild COVID-19 (a few samples of this study predate the infection). Cell type and time point are not known. CDR3 residues: CAGGRERPYNEQFF. In DNA form, the CDR3 reads TGTGCAGGGGGTAGGGAGAGGCCCTACAATGAGCAGTTCTTC. The full variable domain, completed using reference TRBV7-9 and TRBJ2-1, is DTGVSQNPRHKITKRGQNVTFRCDPISEHNRLYWYRQTLGQGPEFLTYFQNEAQLEKSRLLSDRFSAERPKGSFSTLEIQRTEQGDSAMYLCAGGRERPYNEQFFGPGTRLTVL.